One sample yielded the 7 T cell receptor beta chains listed below, sequenced in a study of T cell changes during pregnancy in multiple sclerosis. TCRdb's table, derived via immunoSEQ multiplex PCR, lists solely in-frame clones and lacks some. The sample lists some 110,000 clones; roughly 92% were seen once. The specimen comprised peripheral blood, sampled in the third trimester of pregnancy. The receptors originated from a female donor with multiple sclerosis, enrolled in a pregnancy study.

The chain combines TRBV5-4 with TRBJ2-3; D is possibly TRBD1 (6 bases). Trimming removed 2 bases at V and 11 bases at J, with 18 bases between. Germline CDR1 and CDR2: SGHNT and YYREEE (reference sequence). The CDR3 runs to 14 residues. CDR3 residues: CASSFTYPAGEQYF. The CDR3 DNA follows: TGTGCCAGCAGCTTTACCTACCCCGCAGGGGAGCAGTATTTT.

V and J are TRBV5-4 and TRBJ2-1; 12 bases agree with TRBD2. Trimming took 3 bases from V and 6 from J; bases not matched to a gene: 4. Germline V lookup: CDR1 SGHNT, CDR2 YYREEE (reference sequence). The CDR3 sequence is 15 residues long. Written as DNA, the CDR3 is TGTGCCAGCAGCTATCTAGCGGGAGGGCCCAATGAGCAGTTCTTC. Residues: CASSYLAGGPNEQFF.

This sequence joins TRBV7-2 and TRBJ2-2, with 8 bases fitting TRBD2. Germline assignment: CDR1 SGHTA and CDR2 FQGNSA. J lost 5 bases, V lost 4 bases, and 0 bases had no gene match. The CDR3 length is 13 residues. This CDR3 reads CASSSSGTGELFF. CDR3 coding DNA: TGTGCCAGCAGCTCTAGCGGGACCGGGGAGCTGTTTTTT.

This chain links TRBV7-3 with TRBJ2-1; 10 nucleotides line up with TRBD1. Germline-derived CDR1 and CDR2 are SGHTA and FQGTGA. The CDR3 extends over 15 amino acids. The trim removed 6 bases at V and 5 bases at J, leaving 7 bases unmatched. Here the CDR3 reads CASRATGGVHNEQFF. CDR3 nucleotides: TGTGCCAGCAGGGCGACAGGGGGCGTCCACAATGAGCAGTTCTTC.

The gene calls are TRBV5-1 and TRBJ2-5; D might be TRBD2 (7 bases). V shed 2 bases and J shed 4 bases, with 12 bases lying between them. There are 14 residues in the CDR3. CDR1 is SGHRS, CDR2 YFSETQ, per germline. CDR3 nucleotide sequence: TGCGCCAGCAGCTTAGGGGGAGGGACAGAGACCCAGTACTTC. Amino acid sequence: CASSLGGGTETQYF.

This sequence joins TRBV6-6 and TRBJ1-1, with TRBD1 matching 8 bases. The CDR3 spans 13 residues. V shed 6 bases and J 6 bases; nucleotides not matched to a gene: 6. Germline CDR1 reads MNHNY; CDR2 reads SVGAGI (reference sequence). CDR3 sequence reads: CASRTHRGAEAFF. Here the CDR3 DNA reads TGTGCCAGCAGAACACACAGGGGGGCTGAAGCTTTCTTT.

V and J are TRBV9 and TRBJ1-1; D unclear. Germline V gene data show CDR1 as SGDLS and CDR2 as YYNGEE. Trimming left V 3 bases short and J 1 base short, with 10 bases between. The CDR3 sequence is 14 residues long. CDR3: CASSDGVANTEAFF. The CDR3 coding sequence is TGTGCCAGCAGCGACGGTGTTGCGAACACTGAAGCTTTCTTT.